Listed below are T cell receptor beta chains from one sample, sequenced in a study of human versus mouse CDR3 diversity and MHC coevolution. Data came from immunoSEQ multiplex PCR; TCRdb stores just in-frame clones and leaves some out. This repertoire shows about 81,000 clones, roughly 95% found once; its top ten account for about 1.4%. The material sequenced was naive CD4+ T cells from blood. All receptors derive from a person aged 25 to 69 in good health. CDR3s leave out the opening cysteine and the closing phenylalanine or tryptophan. The order of the fields is V gene, J gene, clone size, CDR3 protein. Size is stated for part of the rows, as once, few or many counts, or as a class when the clone is expanded.

v_call: TRBV4-3; j_call: TRBJ2-3; clone_size: .; cdr3_aa: ASSQDSASGGPDTQY
v_call: TRBV19; j_call: TRBJ1-2; clone_size: .; cdr3_aa: ASRPYTHRDYGYT
v_call: TRBV6-5; j_call: TRBJ2-1; clone_size: .; cdr3_aa: ASSYLTGLMNEQF
v_call: TRBV30; j_call: TRBJ2-5; clone_size: .; cdr3_aa: AWGGQGQETQY
v_call: TRBV18; j_call: TRBJ2-1; clone_size: .; cdr3_aa: ASSPGQGSTDLQF
v_call: TRBV5-1; j_call: TRBJ2-3; clone_size: .; cdr3_aa: ASSSVGVAGASTDTQY
v_call: TRBV5-1; j_call: TRBJ2-1; clone_size: .; cdr3_aa: ASSFGEEFIAYNEQF
v_call: TRBV6-4; j_call: TRBJ2-1; clone_size: .; cdr3_aa: ASSQNSGGSYNEQF
v_call: TRBV2; j_call: TRBJ1-2; clone_size: .; cdr3_aa: ASSRGEGNYGYT
v_call: TRBV27; j_call: TRBJ1-1; clone_size: .; cdr3_aa: ASSLLRQGQSKAEAF
v_call: TRBV2; j_call: TRBJ2-5; clone_size: .; cdr3_aa: ASTVQETQY
v_call: TRBV5-1; j_call: TRBJ1-5; clone_size: .; cdr3_aa: ASSLNRGPNQPQH
v_call: TRBV5-1; j_call: TRBJ2-2; clone_size: .; cdr3_aa: ASSLTSGRTGELF
v_call: TRBV7-3; j_call: TRBJ2-1; clone_size: once; cdr3_aa: ASSLTFSGGYNEQF
v_call: TRBV5-6; j_call: TRBJ2-3; clone_size: .; cdr3_aa: ASSFGVSGTDTQY
v_call: TRBV28; j_call: .; clone_size: .; cdr3_aa: ASSFPPLSYEQY
v_call: TRBV19; j_call: TRBJ2-1; clone_size: .; cdr3_aa: ASISGGADVDEQF
v_call: TRBV28; j_call: TRBJ2-1; clone_size: once; cdr3_aa: ASSLDTSIDEQF
v_call: TRBV7-9; j_call: TRBJ2-1; clone_size: .; cdr3_aa: ASSSATEQF
v_call: TRBV28; j_call: TRBJ2-7; clone_size: .; cdr3_aa: ASSPRGTLY
v_call: TRBV5-4; j_call: TRBJ2-1; clone_size: .; cdr3_aa: ASSLIASDNEQF
v_call: TRBV14; j_call: TRBJ2-7; clone_size: few; cdr3_aa: ASSPLRGGRGYEQY
v_call: TRBV6-5; j_call: TRBJ1-1; clone_size: few; cdr3_aa: ASSYSTGLVTEAF
v_call: TRBV25-1; j_call: TRBJ2-1; clone_size: .; cdr3_aa: ASSADYYNEQF
v_call: TRBV15; j_call: .; clone_size: .; cdr3_aa: ATSRGGQALSYEQY
v_call: TRBV5-5; j_call: TRBJ1-5; clone_size: .; cdr3_aa: ASSLAGINQPQH
v_call: TRBV13; j_call: TRBJ1-4; clone_size: .; cdr3_aa: ASSPGQGAVIGEKLF
v_call: TRBV19; j_call: TRBJ2-2; clone_size: .; cdr3_aa: ASSSLFGKGTSGKNRELF
v_call: TRBV7-9; j_call: TRBJ1-3; clone_size: few; cdr3_aa: ASSLSLEQGRPGNTIY
v_call: TRBV10-3; j_call: TRBJ1-1; clone_size: .; cdr3_aa: AIRATGGTEAF
v_call: TRBV9; j_call: TRBJ2-2; clone_size: .; cdr3_aa: ASSVELLGTNTGELF
v_call: TRBV7-9; j_call: TRBJ1-1; clone_size: .; cdr3_aa: ASSQTFGTGGTEAF
v_call: TRBV7-2; j_call: TRBJ2-5; clone_size: .; cdr3_aa: ASSLRTGRETQY
v_call: TRBV11-2; j_call: TRBJ2-7; clone_size: .; cdr3_aa: ASSLAGEFGYEQY
v_call: TRBV6-5; j_call: TRBJ1-1; clone_size: .; cdr3_aa: ASSIQGRNTEAF
v_call: TRBV6-5; j_call: TRBJ2-7; clone_size: .; cdr3_aa: ASSYSGAGGYEQY
v_call: TRBV10-3; j_call: TRBJ1-1; clone_size: .; cdr3_aa: AISSGQTNTEAF
v_call: TRBV9; j_call: TRBJ2-3; clone_size: .; cdr3_aa: ASSRGGTSGRATDTQY
v_call: TRBV10-3; j_call: TRBJ1-3; clone_size: few; cdr3_aa: AISDFGNTIY
v_call: TRBV18; j_call: TRBJ1-2; clone_size: once; cdr3_aa: ASSVQGQGGYGYT
v_call: TRBV27; j_call: TRBJ1-2; clone_size: .; cdr3_aa: ASSRAGGPDYGYT
v_call: TRBV11-1; j_call: TRBJ1-6; clone_size: .; cdr3_aa: ASSLLTGYNSPLH
v_call: TRBV7-2; j_call: TRBJ1-1; clone_size: once; cdr3_aa: ASSSVLRETEAF
v_call: TRBV27; j_call: TRBJ2-6; clone_size: .; cdr3_aa: ASRKMDSSGANVLT
v_call: TRBV7-8; j_call: TRBJ1-1; clone_size: .; cdr3_aa: ASSLSGYTEAF